The 29 T cell receptor beta chains presented below share a single source sample, sequenced in a study of T cells in Graves' hyperthyroidism and ophthalmopathy. Researchers took RNA transcripts and amplified the TCR beta CDR3 regions from them. RT-PCR in the first round (using the HTBI primer set) targeted the TCR CDR3. A single record per CDR3 protein comes from TCRdb applying MiXCR to the multiplex PCR reads. This sample has fewer than 800,000 distinct CDR3 sequences, with approximately 16% found just once. The sample consisted of blood. These receptors were obtained from a man between 18 and 29 years old with Graves' hyperthyroidism.

The V gene is TRBV7-2, the J gene TRBJ2-2; 13 nucleotides align to TRBD2. Germline values: CDR1 SGHTA, CDR2 FQGNSA. The CDR3 covers 15 residues. The ends lost 6 bases at V and 7 bases at J; junction bases unmatched: 5. The CDR3 DNA is TGTGCCAGCAGAGCTACTAGCGGGAGGGTCGGGGAGCTGTTTTTT. Encoded protein: CASRATSGRVGELFF. The full variable domain, rest sourced from reference TRBV7-2 and TRBJ2-2, is GAGVSQSPSNKVTEKGKDVELRCDPISGHTALYWYRQSLGQGLEFLIYFQGNSAPDKSGLPSDRFSAERTGGSVSTLTIQRTQQEDSAVYLCASRATSGRVGELFFGEGSRLTVL.

The sample holds many counts of this clonotype. CDR3 bases: TGTGCCAGCAGTTTAGAGGGATACGGAGAGGGCACAGATACGCAGTATTTT. This codes for CASSLEGYGEGTDTQYF. This chain connects TRBV28 to TRBJ2-3; possible D gene TRBD2, 5 bases. The CDR3 runs 17 residues. Deletions cut 2 bases from V and 1 base from J, with 16 bases between. Germline V gene sequence: CDR1 MDHEN, CDR2 SYDVKM.

In its sample, this clonotype was seen a few times. The V gene is TRBV24-1, the J gene TRBJ1-5, with 7 bases that match TRBD1. The V and J ends lost 2 bases and 5 bases, in that order; junction bases with no gene match: 2. CDR3 size: 14 residues. Germline CDR1 reads KGHDR; CDR2 reads SFDVKD. CDR3 DNA sequence: TGTGCCACCAGTGATTCTCAGGGGGATCAGCCCCAGCATTTT. It yields the protein CATSDSQGDQPQHF.

The V gene is TRBV27, the J gene TRBJ1-5; 7 bases fit TRBD1. In germline, CDR1 is MNHEY, CDR2 SMNVEV (reference sequence). The CDR3 is 16 amino acids. The V segment lost 6 bases and the J segment 6 bases; nucleotides outside the gene matches: 14. For the CDR3, the DNA is TGTGCCAGCAGAACCTCGACAGGGAGTTACAGTCAGCCCCAGCATTTT. This sequence encodes CASRTSTGSYSQPQHF.

In this sample, this clonotype turned up many times. The chain uses TRBV6-2 or TRBV6-3 and TRBJ2-3; D is undetermined. CDR3 size: 13 residues. Germline loops: CDR1 MNHEY, CDR2 SVGEGT. V was trimmed by 3 bases and J by 3 bases, leaving 7 bases between them. CDR3 bases: TGTGCCAGCAGTTATATGCCGACAGATACGCAGTATTTT. Residues: CASSYMPTDTQYF.

This sequence joins TRBV14 and TRBJ2-5, with D perhaps being TRBD1 or TRBD2 (5 bases each). Germline lookup yields CDR1 SGHDN and CDR2 FVKESK. The V end lost 3 bases, the J end lost 5 bases, and 22 bases lay between the germline ends. The CDR3 runs 17 residues. This CDR3 is CASSQDNLRDLGETQYF. CDR3 in DNA: TGTGCCAGCAGCCAGGACAACTTACGGGACCTGGGGGAGACCCAGTACTTC.

The CDR3 is CASRIAGGPLDEQFF. CDR3 DNA sequence: TGTGCCAGCAGAATAGCGGGAGGGCCGCTCGATGAGCAGTTCTTC. The V and J genes are TRBV6-2 or TRBV6-3 and TRBJ2-1; 11 bases line up with TRBD2. The V gene end was trimmed by 6 bases and the J gene end by 8 bases; junction bases not matched to a gene: 9. CDR3 size: 15 residues. The V gene's germline CDR1 is MNHEY and CDR2 SVGEGT.

V and J are TRBV14 and TRBJ2-5; 7 nucleotides line up with TRBD2. Trimming took 4 bases from V and 0 from J; bases not matched to a gene: 8. The CDR3 consists of 16 residues. The V gene's germline CDR1 is SGHDN and CDR2 FVKESK. CDR3 protein: CASSPWGGTYQETQYF. Here the CDR3 DNA reads TGTGCCAGCAGCCCCTGGGGAGGGACGTACCAAGAGACCCAGTACTTC.

This clonotype has a handful of counts. The rearrangement joins TRBV29-1 to TRBJ2-7; possible D gene TRBD1, 6 bases. CDR1 is SQVTM and CDR2 is ANQGSEA in the germline V gene. V was trimmed by 5 bases and J by 3 bases, leaving 17 bases between them. This CDR3 spans 14 amino acids. CDR3 region: CSVRVPGHFYEQYF. CDR3 coding DNA: TGCAGCGTTCGAGTTCCGGGACATTTCTACGAGCAGTACTTC.

The CDR3 protein is CASSQAALGDIQETQYF. The CDR3 DNA reads as TGCGCCAGCAGCCAAGCTGCCCTGGGAGACATCCAAGAGACCCAGTACTTC. This chain links TRBV4-1 with TRBJ2-5, with D possibly TRBD2 on 5 matching bases. Trimming took off 1 base at V and 1 base at J, with 16 bases between the two ends. Germline V lookup: CDR1 MGHRA, CDR2 YSYEKL. The CDR3 is 17 residues long.

This clonotype showed up many times. V and J are TRBV2 and TRBJ2-1, with a weak D call TRBD1 (6 bases). Germline values: CDR1 SNHLY, CDR2 FYNNEI. V was trimmed by 11 bases and J by 8 bases, leaving 28 bases between them. The CDR3 sequence is 16 residues long. CDR3 protein: CAGQRQAQILQYEQFF. The CDR3 nucleotides are TGTGCCGGCCAAAGACAGGCGCAGATATTACAATATGAGCAGTTCTTC.

V is TRBV28 and J is TRBJ2-4; perhaps TRBD2 as D (7 bases). The CDR3 runs 16 residues. Germline-derived CDR1 and CDR2 are MDHEN and SYDVKM. Between the trimmed V and J ends, which lost 2 bases and 6 bases, there was a span of 17 bases. Here the CDR3 reads CASSLGSAGEGNIQYF. CDR3 bases: TGTGCCAGCAGTTTAGGGTCGGCAGGGGAGGGAAACATTCAGTACTTC.

This clonotype has more than one count but fewer than ten. This chain links TRBV19 with TRBJ2-2; 11 bases map to TRBD1. After removal of 5 bases from V and 6 bases from J, the junction contained 11 bases not matched to a gene. The CDR3 runs 17 residues. Per the germline V gene, CDR1 is LNHDA and CDR2 is SQIVND (reference sequence). Written as DNA, the CDR3 is TGTGCCAGTAGTCGGCGAGGGACAGGGGGTTTTCCCGGGGAGCTGTTTTTT. Translation gives CASSRRGTGGFPGELFF.

This clonotype was counted many times. The rearrangement uses TRBV19 and TRBJ2-7; D remains ambiguous. CDR3 length: 14 amino acids. With 1 base removed from V and 0 bases from J, the gap between germline ends came to 7 bases. CDR1 is LNHDA and CDR2 is SQIVND in the germline V gene (reference sequence). Here the CDR3 reads CASSIGRHSYEQYF. The DNA for the CDR3 is TGTGCCAGTAGTATAGGACGGCACTCCTACGAGCAGTACTTC.

As concerns this clonotype: It may be a read error: a sequence one base away is much more abundant. This chain's CDR3 is CVSSSNYFLSADTQYF. The DNA of the CDR3 is TGCGTCAGCAGCTCTAATTACTTCCTGTCCGCAGATACGCAGTATTTT. The chain uses TRBV5-1 and TRBJ2-3; the D is unclear. Germline V CDR1 and CDR2: SGHRS, YFSETQ. The CDR3 is made up of 16 amino acids.

Only a few counts were recorded for this clonotype. The chain combines TRBV20-1 with TRBJ2-7; no definite D call. V was pared by 1 base and J by 0 bases, with 10 bases between. The CDR3 covers 14 residues. Germline V gene lookup returns CDR1 DFQATT and CDR2 SNEGSKA (reference sequence). Here the CDR3 DNA reads TGCAGTGCTAGAGCTAGGTCGAGCTCCTACGAGCAGTACTTC. It encodes CSARARSSSYEQYF.

The rearrangement uses TRBV27 and TRBJ2-1, with D possibly TRBD2 on 5 matching bases. Germline CDR1 is MNHEY and CDR2 is SMNVEV (reference sequence). The CDR3 is 15 residues long. The V gene lost 0 bases and the J gene lost 3 bases, with 9 bases spanning the gap. The CDR3 loop reads CASSLSLGSYNEQFF. The CDR3 DNA follows: TGTGCCAGCAGTTTATCCTTAGGGAGCTACAATGAGCAGTTCTTC.

There are many counts of this clonotype. This chain uses TRBV28 with TRBJ2-5; D perhaps matches TRBD2 (5 bases). CDR1 and CDR2 from the germline V gene are MDHEN and SYDVKM. V shed 5 bases and J shed 5 bases, with 9 bases lying between them. This CDR3 comprises 12 residues. In nucleotides, the CDR3 is TGTGCCAGCAGTCGGGGTCGGGAGACCCAGTACTTC. It yields the protein CASSRGRETQYF.

Ten or more counts support this clonotype. The gene calls are TRBV29-1 and TRBJ2-1; 9 bases map to TRBD1. From germline, CDR1 is SQVTM and CDR2 ANQGSEA. Trimming took 7 bases from V and 6 from J; bases not matched to a gene: 7. The CDR3 is 13 amino acids. The CDR3 DNA reads as TGCAGCGCCCGGGGACAGGGAGGCAATGAGCAGTTCTTC. This translates into CSARGQGGNEQFF.

The genes are TRBV7-9 and TRBJ1-1; 8 positions match TRBD1. Losses at the gene ends were 4 bases for V and 5 bases for J; bases not matched to a gene: 9. Looked up from germline, CDR1 is SEHNR and CDR2 is FQNEAQ (reference sequence). The CDR3 is 15 amino acids. The CDR3 coding sequence is TGTGCCAGCAGCTCCCCTACAGGGGGTGGGACTGAAGCTTTCTTT. This sequence encodes CASSSPTGGGTEAFF.

The sample holds many counts of this clonotype. J is TRBJ1-1 and V is TRBV11-2; D ambiguous. In germline, CDR1 is SGHAT, CDR2 FQNNGV. This CDR3 region has 14 residues. Trimming removed 5 bases at V and 3 bases at J, with 13 bases between. DNA for the CDR3: TGTGCCAGCAGCCTACAAACACTGGACACTGAAGCTTTCTTT. This encodes CASSLQTLDTEAFF.

This clonotype was detected only a few times. The V and J genes are TRBV12-3 or TRBV12-4 and TRBJ2-5, with TRBD1 as a possible D gene (6 bases). Trimming took off 2 bases at V and 2 bases at J, with 12 bases between the two ends. This CDR3 has 15 residues. The CDR3 DNA reads as TGTGCCAGCAGTTTACAGGGCAGGGGACAAGAGACCCAGTACTTC. As protein: CASSLQGRGQETQYF.

With respect to this clonotype: A single base separates this from a much larger clone, so it may be a read error. J is TRBJ2-7 and V is TRBV6-1; D is undetermined. Trimming stripped 8 bases from V and 11 bases from J, with 25 bases between. Germline V lookup: CDR1 MNHNS, CDR2 SASEGT. The CDR3 has 14 residues. CDR3 sequence (DNA): TGTGCCAGCGCCCTCGTAGGGCACCAAGAGACCGAGTACTTC. Translated, it gives CASALVGHQETEYF.

This clonotype was detected many times. The chain uses TRBV7-9 and TRBJ2-7; D ambiguous. This CDR3 spans 14 amino acids. Looked up from germline, CDR1 is SEHNR and CDR2 is FQNEAQ (reference sequence). Trimming pared 1 base from V and 3 bases from J, leaving 10 bases between. CDR3 sequence (DNA): TGTGCCAGCAGCTTAGGACGGAGCATCTACGAGCAGTACTTC. Protein: CASSLGRSIYEQYF.

The sample holds many counts of this clonotype. CDR3 nucleotides: TGCAGTGCTAGAGTCTGGGGGGGCTTGACTGAAGCTTTCTTT. Amino acids: CSARVWGGLTEAFF. This chain links TRBV20-1 with TRBJ1-1; D possibly corresponds to TRBD1 (6 bases). The CDR3 contains 14 residues. Germline CDR1 reads DFQATT; CDR2 reads SNEGSKA (reference sequence). Trimming left V 1 base short and J 5 bases short, with 14 bases between.

The V call is TRBV5-5, the J call TRBJ1-6; no definite D call. The CDR3 is made up of 16 amino acids. Trimming left V 1 base short and J 7 bases short, with 15 bases between. The germline gives CDR1 SGHKS, CDR2 YYEKEE (reference sequence). The CDR3 loop is CASSLQALSGNSPLHF. In nucleotides, the CDR3 is TGTGCCAGCAGCTTGCAGGCCCTGTCGGGAAATTCACCCCTCCACTTT.

V is TRBV20-1 and J is TRBJ2-5; D is possibly TRBD1 or TRBD2 (5 bases each). Germline-derived CDR1 and CDR2 are DFQATT and SNEGSKA (reference sequence). V gave up 3 bases and J gave up 10 bases, with 24 bases separating them. The CDR3 length is 15 residues. DNA of the CDR3: TGCAGTGCTAGGAAATCCGGGACGGCGTTATTGGACCAGTACTTC. Translating gives CSARKSGTALLDQYF.

This clonotype occurred many times. The chain uses TRBV20-1 and TRBJ2-7; 7 bases map to TRBD1. Per germline, CDR1 DFQATT and CDR2 SNEGSKA (reference sequence). The length of the CDR3 is 14 residues. V lost 3 bases to trimming and J lost 5 bases; unmatched junction nucleotides: 10. In DNA form, the CDR3 reads TGCAGTGCTAGCCCTAGGGGGCTTGGGAACGAGCAGTACTTC. Residues: CSASPRGLGNEQYF.

This clonotype showed up just a few times. The genes are TRBV11-2 and TRBJ1-1; D is ambiguous. From germline, CDR1 is SGHAT and CDR2 FQNNGV. V lost 0 bases, J lost 4 bases, and 6 bases lay in between. The CDR3 is 13 amino acids. In DNA form, the CDR3 reads TGTGCCAGCAGCTTAGAAGACTTCACTGAAGCTTTCTTT. Translating it yields CASSLEDFTEAFF.